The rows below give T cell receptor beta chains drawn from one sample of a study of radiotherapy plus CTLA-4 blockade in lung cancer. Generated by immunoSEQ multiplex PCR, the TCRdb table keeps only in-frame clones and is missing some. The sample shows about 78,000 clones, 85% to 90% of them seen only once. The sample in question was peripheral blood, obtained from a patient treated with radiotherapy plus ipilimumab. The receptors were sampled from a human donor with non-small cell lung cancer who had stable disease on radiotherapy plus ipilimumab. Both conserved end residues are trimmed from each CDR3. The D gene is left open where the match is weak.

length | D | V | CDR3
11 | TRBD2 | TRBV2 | ASSGDSGVEQY
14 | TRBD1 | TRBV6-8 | ASSYSNGRGHSPLH
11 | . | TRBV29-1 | SVAPSGSGELF
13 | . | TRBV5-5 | ASSFSPQRSTEAF
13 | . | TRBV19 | ASTPGAAPFNEQY
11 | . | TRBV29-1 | SVRAGSPGELF
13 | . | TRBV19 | ASSINGRSQETQY
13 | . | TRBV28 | ASSPRRSSGNTIY
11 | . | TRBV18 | ASSPTGTDTQY
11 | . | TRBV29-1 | SDQGPSYNEQF
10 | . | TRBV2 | ASQGSGNTIY
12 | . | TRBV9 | ASSAQGRNTEAF
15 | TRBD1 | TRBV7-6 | ASSSRQGTKSYNEQF
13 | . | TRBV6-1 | ASSETPGLRETQY
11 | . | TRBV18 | ASSPTASYEQY
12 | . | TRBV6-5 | ASSLQGEGTEAF
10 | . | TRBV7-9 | ASSTNNQPQH
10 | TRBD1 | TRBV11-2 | ASSPGQGEQY
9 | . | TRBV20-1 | SAIGTGELF
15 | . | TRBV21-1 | ASSKAGSKENTGELF
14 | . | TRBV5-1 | ASSLPGTVSTDTQY
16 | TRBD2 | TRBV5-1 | ASSLVPSGGTNTGELF
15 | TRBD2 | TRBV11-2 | ASSLGLAGGSTDTQY
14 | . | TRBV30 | AWSQNLGVQNQPQH
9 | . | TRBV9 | ASGSSNEQF
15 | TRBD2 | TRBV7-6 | ASSPRTSGGMTNEQF
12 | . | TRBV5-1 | ASSSGEGGSEQF
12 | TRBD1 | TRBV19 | ASSGTGDSYEQY
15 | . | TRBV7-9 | ASSLGGGLSNNSPLH
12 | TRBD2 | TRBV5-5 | ASSERGGGNEQF
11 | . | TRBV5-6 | ASSPWMLDEQY
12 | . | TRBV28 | ASSQGATNEKLF
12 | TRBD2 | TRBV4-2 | ASSQAGGGPEQY
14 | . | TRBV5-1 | ASSPPRWGSTDTQY
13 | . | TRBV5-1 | ASSLEGLPQREQF
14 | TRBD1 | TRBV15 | ATSRGTGDFSETQY
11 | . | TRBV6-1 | ASIRASNEKLF
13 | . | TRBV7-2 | ASIGGPTSTDTQY
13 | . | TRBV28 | ASSPKDTYNSPLH
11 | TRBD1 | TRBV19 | ASGGQVGEKLF
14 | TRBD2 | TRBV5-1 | ASSVLGGGSYNEQF
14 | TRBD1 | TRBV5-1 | ASSLAGTGARETQY
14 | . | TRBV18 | ASSPLVVGETGELF
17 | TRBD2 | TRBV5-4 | ASSVEVAGGRASTDTQY
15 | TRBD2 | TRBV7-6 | ASKIAAGGTNTGELF
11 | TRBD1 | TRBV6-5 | ASRTGGDSPLH
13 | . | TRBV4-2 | ASSPGTASNQPQH
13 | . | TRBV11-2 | ASSGTGLVFYGYT
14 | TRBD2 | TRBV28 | ASSLSSGAYTDTQY
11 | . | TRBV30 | AWSPNMNTEAF
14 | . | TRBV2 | ASSETGQRSGNTIY
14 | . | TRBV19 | ASSPGALLGRNTIY
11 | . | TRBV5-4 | ASSWGGQGEQF